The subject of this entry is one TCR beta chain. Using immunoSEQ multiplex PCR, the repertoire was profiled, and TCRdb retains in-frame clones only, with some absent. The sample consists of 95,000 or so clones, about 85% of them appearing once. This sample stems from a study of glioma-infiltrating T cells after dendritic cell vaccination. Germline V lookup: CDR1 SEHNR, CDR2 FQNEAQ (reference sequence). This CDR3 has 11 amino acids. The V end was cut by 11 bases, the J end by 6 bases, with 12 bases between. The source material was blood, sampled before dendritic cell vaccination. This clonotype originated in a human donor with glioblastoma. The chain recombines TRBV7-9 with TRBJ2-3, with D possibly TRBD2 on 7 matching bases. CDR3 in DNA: TGTGCCGGCGGGGGCGGGGATACGCAGTATTTT. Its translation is CAGGGGDTQYF.